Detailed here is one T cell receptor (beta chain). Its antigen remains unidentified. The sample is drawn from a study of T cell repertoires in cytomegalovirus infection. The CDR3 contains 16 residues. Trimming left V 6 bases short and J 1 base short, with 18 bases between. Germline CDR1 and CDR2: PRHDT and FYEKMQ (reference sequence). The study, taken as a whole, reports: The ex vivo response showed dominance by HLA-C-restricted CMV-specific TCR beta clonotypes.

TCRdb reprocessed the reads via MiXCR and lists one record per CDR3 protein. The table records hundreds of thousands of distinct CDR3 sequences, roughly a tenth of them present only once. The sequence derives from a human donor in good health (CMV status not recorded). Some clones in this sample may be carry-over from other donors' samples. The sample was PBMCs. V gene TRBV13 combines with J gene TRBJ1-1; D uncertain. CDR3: CASSFARVGRNTEAFF. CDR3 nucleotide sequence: TGTGCCAGCAGTTTCGCACGGGTAGGGCGGAACACTGAAGCTTTCTTT. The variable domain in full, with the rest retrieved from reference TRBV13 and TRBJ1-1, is AAGVIQSPRHLIKEKRETATLKCYPIPRHDTVYWYQQGPGQDPQFLISFYEKMQSDKGSIPDRFSAQQFSDYHSELNMSSLELGDSALYFCASSFARVGRNTEAFFGQGTRLTVV.